The present T cell receptor beta chain was sequenced within a study of T cell changes during pregnancy in multiple sclerosis. Only one count was recorded for this clone. Sequencing was performed with immunoSEQ multiplex PCR; in TCRdb, only in-frame clones are kept and a portion is missing. The sample includes 25,000 to 40,000 clones, around 91% of them seen just once. V was shortened by 7 bases and J by 8 bases, with 9 bases between the two germline ends. CDR3 size: 10 residues. Germline CDR1 SGDLS, CDR2 YYNGEE. The TCR originated in a female donor in good health, enrolled as a control in a pregnancy study. The gene calls are TRBV9 and TRBJ1-2; D is perhaps TRBD1 (5 bases). Here the sequenced sample was CD8+ T cells from peripheral blood mononuclear cells, taken in the second trimester of pregnancy. CDR3 sequence reads: CASGGYGYTF. CDR3 bases: TGTGCCAGCGGGGGGTACGGCTACACCTTC.